This T cell receptor beta chain came from a study of tumor-infiltrating lymphocytes in primary liver carcinoma. In addition to blood RNA drawn from unsorted whole blood, germline DNA was extracted. These patients lived with chronic HBV infection and had never been treated. Whole-study results and caveats: A significantly higher top-250-clone fraction was recorded for tumors than for blood (p = 0.039).

CDR3 length: 17 residues. Germline CDR1 is MDHEN and CDR2 is SYDVKM. V dropped 3 bases and J dropped 1 base, with 16 bases sitting between them. Total RNA (approximately 0.5 ug) served as template for TCR beta cDNA synthesis primed by a constant-region primer. Construction of TCR beta libraries relied on three successive nested multiplex PCR rounds employing slightly modified ARM-PCR. The first two PCR rounds used TRBV1-TRBV30 primers with a Cbeta primer, around 10 cycles each. TCRdb called the multiplex PCR reads again in MiXCR, with one record for every CDR3 protein. Seen here are approximately 300,000 distinct CDR3 sequences, less than 75% observed once, and the top ten hold 9% to 10%. Worth noting for this clonotype: The antigen is unknown.

The J gene is TRBJ1-5, the V gene TRBV28; maybe TRBD1 (6 bases). The sequenced sample consisted of peripheral blood. This TCR was sampled from a man aged 40-49 years with primary liver carcinoma and hepatitis B virus infection. The CDR3 DNA sequence: TGTGCCAGCAGTTTTGGGGGAGGGGGGGGCAGCAATCAGCCCCAGCATTTT. Its protein is CASSFGGGGGSNQPQHF.